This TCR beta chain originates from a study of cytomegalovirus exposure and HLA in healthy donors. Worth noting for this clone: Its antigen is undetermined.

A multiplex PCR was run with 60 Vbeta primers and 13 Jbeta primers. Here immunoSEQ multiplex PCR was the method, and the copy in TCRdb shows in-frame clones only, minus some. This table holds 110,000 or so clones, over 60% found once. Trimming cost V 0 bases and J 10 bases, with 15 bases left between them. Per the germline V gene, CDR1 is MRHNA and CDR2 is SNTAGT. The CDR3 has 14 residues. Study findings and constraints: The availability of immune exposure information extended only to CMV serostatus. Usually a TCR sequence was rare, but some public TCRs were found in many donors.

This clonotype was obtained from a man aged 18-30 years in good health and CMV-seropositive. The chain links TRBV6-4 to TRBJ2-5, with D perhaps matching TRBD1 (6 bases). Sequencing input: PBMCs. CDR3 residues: CASSDSLGAGIQYF. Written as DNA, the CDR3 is TGTGCCAGCAGTGACTCTCTGGGGGCCGGGATCCAGTACTTC.